These 10 T cell receptor beta chains came from one sample sequenced in a study of metastatic and nonmetastatic thyroid tumors. Patients had received no treatment of any kind before thyroid surgery. TCRdb reprocessed the PCR reads via MiXCR. Among 91,000 or so clones listed, roughly 13% were seen once. The specimen was blood. The receptors stem from a female donor with papillary thyroid cancer or a benign thyroid nodule (not recorded which). Some clones in this sample may be carry-over from other donors' samples.

This clone was counted ten times or more. The chain uses TRBV3-1 and TRBJ2-5, with 12 bases matching TRBD2. V was pared by 5 bases and J by 1 base, with 11 bases of the junction left unmatched. This CDR3 has 18 amino acids. The germline CDR1 and CDR2 sequences are LGHDT and YNNKEL (reference sequence). CDR3 DNA sequence: TGTGCCAGCAGCTACCGATTACTAGCGGGAGGATCCCAAGAGACCCAGTACTTC. Amino acids: CASSYRLLAGGSQETQYF.

This clone was observed a handful of times. The chain joins TRBV27 to TRBJ2-7; 11 nucleotides agree with TRBD2. The germline V gene encodes CDR1 MNHEY and CDR2 SMNVEV (reference sequence). The V segment lost 3 bases and the J segment 0 bases; nucleotides outside the gene matches: 10. This CDR3 is 18 amino acids long. The CDR3, as DNA: TGTGCCAGCAGTTTCACTAGCGGGAGTCCTCCATCCTCCTACGAGCAGTACTTC. Protein product: CASSFTSGSPPSSYEQYF.

The V call is TRBV2, the J call TRBJ1-1, with 7 bases matching TRBD1. Germline V gene lookup returns CDR1 SNHLY and CDR2 FYNNEI. With V trimmed by 5 bases and J by 5 bases, 8 bases remained unmatched. This CDR3 region has 14 residues. The CDR3 coding sequence is TGTGCCAGCAGTCAGCCCGCAGGGGGAACTGAAGCTTTCTTT. Protein product: CASSQPAGGTEAFF.

In its sample, this clone was seen many times. The chain joins TRBV4-1 to TRBJ2-1; D remains ambiguous. The V gene lost 1 base and the J gene lost 6 bases, with 13 bases spanning the gap. CDR3 length equals 15 residues. CDR1 MGHRA and CDR2 YSYEKL come from the germline V gene. The CDR3 sequence is CASSQGVGPLNEQFF. The CDR3 nucleotides read TGCGCCAGCAGCCAAGGGGTCGGGCCCCTCAATGAGCAGTTCTTC.

This clone was seen a handful of times. It may be a read error: a sequence one base away is much more abundant. This chain's CDR3 is CASSLVYNEQFF. The CDR3 nucleotides are TGTGCCAGCAGCTTAGTTTACAATGAGCAGTTCTTC. The chain employs TRBV7-2 and TRBJ2-1, with no clear D. This CDR3 is 12 amino acids long. CDR1 and CDR2 from the germline V gene are SGHTA and FQGNSA. V lost 1 base, J lost 4 bases, and 2 bases lay in between.

This clone was seen ten or more times. V is TRBV19 and J is TRBJ2-1, with 11 bases aligning to TRBD2. Per germline, CDR1 LNHDA and CDR2 SQIVND (reference sequence). The CDR3 is 14 amino acids. The trim removed 5 bases at V and 9 bases at J, leaving 6 bases unmatched. This CDR3 is CASSRLAGGGEQFF. CDR3 DNA sequence: TGTGCCAGTAGTCGGCTAGCGGGAGGTGGTGAGCAGTTCTTC.

This clone showed up just a few times. The chain links TRBV5-1 to TRBJ2-3; perhaps TRBD2 as D (5 bases). Trimming cost V 0 bases and J 3 bases, with 17 bases left between them. The germline V gene encodes CDR1 SGHRS and CDR2 YFSETQ. The CDR3 is 17 amino acids. CDR3 region: CASSLAEAPTRTDTQYF. The CDR3 region has the DNA TGCGCCAGCAGCTTGGCCGAGGCACCAACTAGAACAGATACGCAGTATTTT.

A word on this clone: Given a much more abundant clone one base away, this may be a read error. Other DNA sequences in the sample encode the same CDR3. The chain uses TRBV7-9 and TRBJ2-3, with D possibly being TRBD2 (6 bases). The germline V gene encodes CDR1 SEHNR and CDR2 FQNEAQ (reference sequence). The CDR3 covers 14 residues. Here the CDR3 reads CASSLKGGTDTQYF. CDR3 DNA sequence: TGTGCCAGCAGCCTCAAGGGAGGCACAGATACACAGTATTTT.

This clone was observed a few times. The genes are TRBV28 and TRBJ1-1; no firm D call. Germline CDR1 reads MDHEN; CDR2 reads SYDVKM. V was clipped by 6 bases and J by 4 bases, with 15 bases between them. The CDR3 spans 14 residues. The chain's CDR3 is CASSGPAAITEAFF. The CDR3 DNA is TGTGCCAGCAGCGGACCGGCCGCCATCACTGAAGCTTTCTTT. The full variable domain, its missing parts supplied by reference TRBV28 and TRBJ1-1, is DVKVTQSSRYLVKRTGEKVFLECVQDMDHENMFWYRQDPGLGLRLIYFSYDVKMKEKGDIPEGYSVSREKKERFSLILESASTNQTSMYLCASSGPAAITEAFFGQGTRLTVV.

This clone was counted many times. The V and J genes are TRBV30 and TRBJ1-1; tentatively, D is TRBD1 (5 bases). Germline CDR1 and CDR2: GTSNPN and SVGIG (reference sequence). The length of the CDR3 is 10 residues. V was trimmed by 4 bases and J by 11 bases, leaving 11 bases between them. CDR3 nucleotide sequence: TGTGCCTGGATTCAGGGTGTTGCTTTCTTT. Its translation is CAWIQGVAFF.